The sequence of this T cell receptor beta chain was determined in a study of blood T cell repertoires in COVID-19. Across the study: Sites across the United States, Italy and Spain contributed samples from acute and convalescent COVID-19. The cDNA or gDNA used as material had been derived from T cells, B-cell-depleted T cells, or PBMCs.

TCRdb's table, derived via immunoSEQ multiplex PCR, lists solely in-frame clones and lacks some. This sample carries about 140,000 clones, around 89% of them seen once, and the ten largest clones take more than 2.5%. This clone turned up a few times. During active infection, Seattle patients enrolled and were then monitored through disease. Sequencing was carried out using peripheral blood. The receptor's source is a human donor with COVID-19, enrolled during active disease. The donor label of this sample is uncertain.

CDR3 residues: CASSPRTSGPYNEQFF. The CDR3 coding sequence is TGTGCCAGCAGCCCCCGGACTAGCGGCCCCTACAATGAGCAGTTCTTC. The genes are TRBV9 and TRBJ2-1, with TRBD2 matching 10 bases. The germline V gene has CDR1 SGDLS and CDR2 YYNGEE. CDR3 length: 16 residues. J gave up 2 bases and V 4 bases, and 6 bases lay outside the gene matches.